The 32 T cell receptor beta chains reported below all come from one sample, sequenced in a study of TIL therapy for anti-PD-1-resistant metastatic lung cancer. Sequencing used immunoSEQ v3. Assay used: immunoSEQ multiplex PCR; TCRdb lists only in-frame clones, some missing. The repertoire holds tens of thousands of clones, around 90% seen once, with approximately 2.8% in the top ten. Specified time point: pre-treatment sample, taken before nivolumab and TIL therapy. Sequenced here: blood, sampled at baseline. These receptors came from a person aged 30 to 80 with non-small cell lung cancer.

J is TRBJ1-2 and V is TRBV9; D call uncertain. The CDR3 runs to 13 residues. V lost 3 bases, J lost 5 bases, and 11 bases lay in between. Germline lookup yields CDR1 SGDLS and CDR2 YYNGEE. The CDR3 nucleotides are TGTGCCAGCAGCGACGGACGGAAGTATGGCTACACCTTC. Protein product: CASSDGRKYGYTF.

This clone was observed a single time. The chain recombines TRBV28 with TRBJ2-1, with D possibly matching TRBD1 (5 bases). The CDR3 sequence is 15 residues long. Germline V gives CDR1 MDHEN, CDR2 SYDVKM. V gave up 3 bases and J gave up 2 bases, with 11 bases separating them. This CDR3 reads CASSFSVGAYNEQFF. The CDR3 DNA reads as TGTGCCAGCAGTTTTTCAGTAGGGGCCTACAATGAGCAGTTCTTC.

The chain is built from TRBV25-1 and TRBJ1-4, with D unresolved. The germline V gene encodes CDR1 MGHDK and CDR2 SYGVNS. CDR3 length: 15 amino acids. V shed 0 bases and J shed 8 bases, with 13 bases lying between them. For the CDR3, the DNA is TGTGCCAGCAGTGAATATAATCTCCCTGGGGAAAAACTGTTTTTT. Translated, it gives CASSEYNLPGEKLFF.

The chain is built from TRBV14 and TRBJ2-2; D tentatively reads TRBD1 or TRBD2 (6 bases each). Germline CDR1 SGHDN, CDR2 FVKESK. The ends were cut back, 3 bases at V and 4 bases at J, with 12 bases in the middle. The CDR3 length is 15 residues. The CDR3 DNA is TGTGCCAGCAGCCAGAAGGGGGGATCCACCGGGGAGCTGTTTTTT. It encodes CASSQKGGSTGELFF.

The rearrangement joins TRBV6-4 to TRBJ2-3; the match to TRBD1 covers 7 bases. This CDR3 is built from 16 residues. Losses at the gene ends were 4 bases for V and 6 bases for J; bases not matched to a gene: 13. Germline V gene lookup returns CDR1 MRHNA and CDR2 SNTAGT. Here the CDR3 reads CASSVRQGGLMDTQYF. As DNA, the CDR3 is TGTGCCAGCAGTGTCCGACAGGGCGGATTGATGGATACGCAGTATTTT.

The chain uses TRBV27 and TRBJ2-7; TRBD2 agrees at 8 bases. This CDR3 has 14 residues. Germline values: CDR1 MNHEY, CDR2 SMNVEV (reference sequence). V gave up 2 bases and J gave up 1 base; unmatched junction bases: 1. Here the CDR3 reads CASSLTSGSYEQYF. CDR3 nucleotide sequence: TGTGCCAGCAGTTTAACTAGCGGTTCCTACGAGCAGTACTTC.

The V gene is TRBV5-1, the J gene TRBJ2-7, with 7 nucleotides matching TRBD2. The ends lost 6 bases at V and 4 bases at J; junction bases unmatched: 13. CDR1 is SGHRS and CDR2 is YFSETQ in the germline V gene. The CDR3 is made up of 15 amino acids. Here the CDR3 reads CASTQTRGDLYEQYF. The DNA of the CDR3 is TGCGCCAGCACTCAAACTCGGGGGGACCTATACGAGCAGTACTTC.

This clone was observed a handful of times. The chain is built from TRBV19 and TRBJ1-1; TRBD1 might be the D (6 bases). Germline loops: CDR1 LNHDA, CDR2 SQIVND (reference sequence). The CDR3 spans 15 residues. V lost 5 bases and J 4 bases, leaving 17 bases between the germline ends. The CDR3 DNA reads TGTGCCAGTAGTTCACAGGGCAGTTTAGGCACTGAAGCTTTCTTT. It codes for CASSSQGSLGTEAFF.

The rearrangement uses TRBV6-1 and TRBJ1-2; 7 nucleotides agree with TRBD1. Germline CDR1 and CDR2: MNHNS and SASEGT. Trimming took 2 bases from V and 4 from J; bases not matched to a gene: 13. The CDR3 is 17 amino acids. The CDR3 bases are TGTGCCAGCAGTGAACCATATCACGGACAGGTGATCTATGGCTACACCTTC. Its protein is CASSEPYHGQVIYGYTF.

The V gene is TRBV6-5, the J gene TRBJ1-5; D gene ambiguous. The CDR3 has 15 residues. Trimming stripped 0 bases from V and 1 base from J, with 7 bases between. Germline CDR1 and CDR2: MNHEY and SVGAGI. The CDR3 bases are TGTGCCAGCAGTTACTCCTCGCGGAGCAATCAGCCCCAGCATTTT. Protein sequence: CASSYSSRSNQPQHF.

The chain has TRBV21-1 and TRBJ1-4; the D call in the table, TRBD1, was not verified against the DNA. TRBV21-1 corresponds to a pseudogene. This CDR3 contains 19 residues. CDR3 in DNA: TGTGCCAGCAGCAAAGCCCGGGACAGGGTGGCACGAGAAGATGAAAAACTGTTTTTT. It translates to CASSKARDRVAREDEKLFF.

This clone was seen just once. J is TRBJ2-7 and V is TRBV6-5; D gene uncertain. V lost 0 bases to trimming and J lost 6 bases, with 9 bases between them. The V gene's germline CDR1 is MNHEY and CDR2 SVGAGI. CDR3 length equals 13 residues. CDR3 in amino acids: CASSYSAGSEQYF. The CDR3 DNA reads as TGTGCCAGCAGTTACTCTGCCGGATCCGAGCAGTACTTC.

The chain couples TRBV30 to TRBJ2-5, with 8 positions matching TRBD1. This CDR3 region has 16 residues. After removal of 2 bases from V and 4 bases from J, the junction contained 12 bases not matched to a gene. Looked up from germline, CDR1 is GTSNPN and CDR2 is SVGIG (reference sequence). CDR3 nucleotide sequence: TGTGCCTGGAGTATAGGGCAGGGGGCATTATCAGAGACCCAGTACTTC. The encoded protein is CAWSIGQGALSETQYF.

The rearrangement joins TRBV6-5 to TRBJ2-7; 7 bases are a match to TRBD1. J gave up 1 base and V 5 bases, and 5 bases lay outside the gene matches. The CDR3 loop spans 14 amino acids. Looked up from germline, CDR1 is MNHEY and CDR2 is SVGAGI. CDR3 region: CASSPRQGSYEQYF. The CDR3 DNA follows: TGTGCCAGCAGTCCTAGACAGGGTTCCTACGAGCAGTACTTC.

J is TRBJ2-3 and V is TRBV30; 10 nucleotides align to TRBD2. Trimming at V came to 5 bases and at J to 4 bases, leaving 9 bases not matched to a gene. The CDR3 consists of 15 residues. Germline V CDR1 and CDR2: GTSNPN, SVGIG (reference sequence). CDR3 sequence reads: CAWAPGTSVADTQYF. CDR3 sequence (DNA): TGTGCCTGGGCCCCCGGGACTAGCGTGGCAGATACGCAGTATTTT.

The chain employs TRBV29-1 and TRBJ2-2; D gene ambiguous. CDR1 is SQVTM, CDR2 ANQGSEA, per germline. V was shortened by 1 base and J by 4 bases, with 4 bases between the two germline ends. This CDR3 is 12 amino acids long. The CDR3 DNA reads as TGCAGCGTTGAAGGGAGCACCGGGGAGCTGTTTTTT. This gives the protein CSVEGSTGELFF.

CDR3 protein: CASSLFYGGDTEAFF. CDR3 DNA: TGTGCCAGCAGTTTATTCTATGGGGGGGACACTGAAGCTTTCTTT. The chain is built from TRBV6-5 and TRBJ1-1, with D tentatively TRBD1 (5 bases). The CDR3 totals 15 residues. The V gene's germline CDR1 is MNHEY and CDR2 SVGAGI. V was trimmed by 4 bases and J by 3 bases, leaving 15 bases between them.

This rearrangement joins TRBV5-1 to TRBJ2-5, with 7 bases lining up with TRBD1. In germline, CDR1 is SGHRS, CDR2 YFSETQ. The CDR3 loop spans 17 amino acids. J was trimmed by 2 bases and V by 3 bases; bases with no gene match: 13. The CDR3 loop reads CASSSYPRDRLQETQYF. CDR3 sequence (DNA): TGCGCCAGCAGCTCCTACCCCCGGGACAGATTGCAAGAGACCCAGTACTTC. Filled out from reference TRBV5-1 and TRBJ2-5, the complete variable domain reads KAGVTQTPRYLIKTRGQQVTLSCSPISGHRSVSWYQQTPGQGLQFLFEYFSETQRNKGNFPGRFSGRQFSNSRSEMNVSTLELGDSALYLCASSSYPRDRLQETQYFGPGTRLLVL.

The chain carries TRBV19 and TRBJ2-2; the match to TRBD1 covers 7 bases. After removal of 7 bases from V and 5 bases from J, the junction contained 7 bases not matched to a gene. This CDR3 spans 14 amino acids. Germline-derived CDR1 and CDR2 are LNHDA and SQIVND (reference sequence). The CDR3 DNA is TGTGCCAGTAATCCGGGACAGACAACCGGGGAGCTGTTTTTT. Encoded protein: CASNPGQTTGELFF.

The V gene is TRBV2, the J gene TRBJ2-1; TRBD2 agrees at 13 bases. Germline V gene lookup returns CDR1 SNHLY and CDR2 FYNNEI. The V and J ends lost 6 bases and 8 bases, in that order; junction bases with no gene match: 10. This CDR3 spans 16 amino acids. The CDR3 DNA reads TGTGCCAGCAGGGCAGGGACTAGCGGGACCCTACATGAGCAGTTCTTC. Protein sequence: CASRAGTSGTLHEQFF.

The V and J genes are TRBV4-1 and TRBJ2-7; D ambiguous. Germline V gene data show CDR1 as MGHRA and CDR2 as YSYEKL. The CDR3 length is 14 residues. Trimming took 4 bases from V and 3 from J, leaving 13 bases between them. The CDR3 loop is CASSPQSPGYEQYF. CDR3 nucleotide sequence: TGCGCCAGCAGCCCCCAATCACCGGGCTACGAGCAGTACTTC.

This chain uses TRBV5-1 with TRBJ2-2; tentatively, D is TRBD2 (6 bases). V was shortened by 2 bases and J by 8 bases, with 10 bases between the two germline ends. Germline V gives CDR1 SGHRS, CDR2 YFSETQ. This CDR3 has 13 residues. CDR3 bases: TGCGCCAGCAGCTTAGGGACTCAGGGGGAGCTGTTTTTT. It codes for CASSLGTQGELFF.

V gene TRBV19 combines with J gene TRBJ1-2, with 7 nucleotides matching TRBD1. Germline V gives CDR1 LNHDA, CDR2 SQIVND (reference sequence). The CDR3 loop spans 14 amino acids. Unmatched junction bases numbered 10, after V lost 8 bases and J lost 4 bases. The CDR3 sequence: CASWAARGSYGYTF. CDR3 coding DNA: TGTGCCAGTTGGGCGGCCAGGGGGTCCTATGGCTACACCTTC.

The chain links TRBV27 to TRBJ1-1; D is possibly TRBD1 (5 bases). The CDR3 runs 13 residues. V lost 6 bases and J lost 5, with 13 bases in between. Germline V gene data show CDR1 as MNHEY and CDR2 as SMNVEV (reference sequence). The CDR3 loop is CASSPRGETEAFF. As DNA, the CDR3 is TGTGCCAGCAGCCCTAGGGGAGAGACTGAAGCTTTCTTT.

This chain uses TRBV9 with TRBJ1-1; 7 bases map to TRBD1. Trimming cost V 4 bases and J 2 bases; bases outside gene matches: 8. The CDR3 is 15 amino acids. Per the germline V gene, CDR1 is SGDLS and CDR2 is YYNGEE. The CDR3 spells CASSPPRQGNTEAFF. DNA for the CDR3: TGTGCCAGCAGCCCCCCACGACAGGGAAACACTGAAGCTTTCTTT.

The rearrangement uses TRBV28 and TRBJ2-7, with TRBD1 matching 7 bases. The J segment lost 2 bases and the V segment lost 6 bases, leaving 4 bases of the junction unmatched. This CDR3 contains 13 residues. Germline-derived CDR1 and CDR2 are MDHEN and SYDVKM. CDR3 DNA sequence: TGTGCCAGCAGGTCAACAGGGGCCTACGAGCAGTACTTC. Translation: CASRSTGAYEQYF.

The chain has TRBV5-1 and TRBJ1-4; TRBD1 matches 9 bases. Germline CDR1 SGHRS, CDR2 YFSETQ. The CDR3 is 15 amino acids. V gave up 4 bases and J gave up 7 bases; unmatched junction bases: 8. DNA for the CDR3: TGCGCCAGCAGCCCCCTGGGACAGGGCGGTGAAAAACTGTTTTTT. Encoded protein: CASSPLGQGGEKLFF.

V is TRBV5-1 and J is TRBJ1-2; 7 bases agree with TRBD1. This CDR3 has 13 amino acids. The V and J ends lost 9 bases and 3 bases, in that order; junction bases with no gene match: 8. Germline V CDR1 and CDR2: SGHRS, YFSETQ. The CDR3 loop reads CATSTGNDYGYTF. CDR3 DNA: TGCGCCACCTCGACAGGGAACGACTATGGCTACACCTTC.

The chain couples TRBV13 to TRBJ2-1; 10 bases are a match to TRBD2. V dropped 4 bases and J dropped 0; count of bases not matched to a gene: 9. The germline V gene encodes CDR1 PRHDT and CDR2 FYEKMQ (reference sequence). CDR3 size: 18 residues. CDR3 bases: TGTGCCAGCAGCTCATGGAGCGGGGGGGACAGCTCCTACAATGAGCAGTTCTTC. Protein: CASSSWSGGDSSYNEQFF. The whole variable domain, remainder taken from reference TRBV13 and TRBJ2-1, is AAGVIQSPRHLIKEKRETATLKCYPIPRHDTVYWYQQGPGQDPQFLISFYEKMQSDKGSIPDRFSAQQFSDYHSELNMSSLELGDSALYFCASSSWSGGDSSYNEQFFGPGTRLTVL.

The chain couples TRBV6-6 to TRBJ1-5, with 7 bases aligning to TRBD1. Germline V lookup: CDR1 MNHNY, CDR2 SVGAGI (reference sequence). The CDR3 totals 15 residues. V gave up 0 bases and J gave up 6 bases; unmatched junction bases: 5. Here the CDR3 reads CASSYSKQGSQPQHF. The CDR3 nucleotides read TGTGCCAGCAGTTACTCGAAACAGGGGAGTCAGCCCCAGCATTTT.

The CDR3 protein is CASTDTGRKRYF. The CDR3 DNA reads TGTGCCAGCACCGATACGGGACGGAAGAGGTATTTT. The chain employs TRBV12-3 or TRBV12-4 and TRBJ2-3; the D gene could be TRBD1 or TRBD2 (5 bases each). The CDR3 has 12 amino acids. V gave up 7 bases and J gave up 14 bases, with 19 bases separating them.

This clone was counted only a few times. The sample carries other DNA sequences with the same CDR3. The chain carries TRBV20-1 and TRBJ2-7; D unclear. The CDR3 covers 10 residues. CDR1 is DFQATT, CDR2 SNEGSKA, per germline (reference sequence). Trimming stripped 3 bases from V and 2 bases from J, with 2 bases between. The DNA for the CDR3 is TGCAGTGCTAGCGCCTACGAGCAGTACTTC. Its translation is CSASAYEQYF.